This record covers a single T cell receptor beta chain. The data belong to a study of technical replicates of blood from several donors. Profiling relied on immunoSEQ multiplex PCR, and the TCRdb table lists in-frame clones only, not all of them. The sample lists around 100,000 clones; approximately 94% were seen once. Germline-derived CDR1 and CDR2 are SGDLS and YYNGEE. Trimming took 0 bases from V and 5 from J, leaving 19 bases between them. This CDR3 region has 17 residues. Sequencing was carried out using T cells isolated from PBMCs. The rearrangement joins TRBV9 to TRBJ2-3; D is possibly TRBD2 (6 bases). The TCR comes from a human donor in good health. This CDR3 is CASSVDGAGSGRDTQYF. The CDR3 DNA is TGTGCCAGCAGCGTAGACGGAGCGGGCAGCGGGCGAGATACGCAGTATTTT.